This entry lists 18 T cell receptor beta chains sequenced from one sample in a study of beta chain features in type 1 diabetes. Points from the study as a whole: Shorter TCRB CDR3s, moderately but significantly so, marked every one of the four CD4+ subsets in Type 1 diabetes patients.

Their recognized antigens are unknown. Expressed TCRB transcripts were sequenced because the isolated RNA had all been reverse transcribed beforehand. Only in-frame clones appear in the TCRdb table, and some are missing; sequencing was by immunoSEQ multiplex PCR. Among about 270,000 clones listed, around an eighth were seen once. The material sequenced was naive CD4+ T cells from blood. These receptors came from a man aged 30 to 39 with type 1 diabetes.

The gene calls are TRBV11-2 and TRBJ2-1; D might be TRBD2 (5 bases). Germline values: CDR1 SGHAT, CDR2 FQNNGV. Between the trimmed V and J ends, which lost 4 bases and 3 bases, there was a span of 13 bases. There are 15 residues in the CDR3. The DNA of the CDR3 is TGTGCCAGCAGCTCGACTACCCGAAGCTACAATGAGCAGTTCTTC. The encoded protein is CASSSTTRSYNEQFF. Full variable domain (remainder filled in from reference TRBV11-2 and TRBJ2-1): EAGVAQSPRYKIIEKRQSVAFWCNPISGHATLYWYQQILGQGPKLLIQFQNNGVVDDSQLPKDRFSAERLKGVDSTLKIQPAKLEDSAVYLCASSSTTRSYNEQFFGPGTRLTVL.

In its sample, this clone was seen a few times. The V and J genes are TRBV28 and TRBJ1-1, with D possibly matching TRBD1 (6 bases). CDR3 size: 11 residues. Per germline, CDR1 MDHEN and CDR2 SYDVKM. The CDR3 coding sequence is TGTGGAGTCAGGGGAAACACTGAAGCTTTCTTT. Protein: CGVRGNTEAFF.

This clone was detected a few times. This sequence joins TRBV19 and TRBJ2-6; 7 nucleotides line up with TRBD1. The CDR3 runs 16 residues. The ends lost 3 bases at V and 1 base at J; junction bases unmatched: 3. Germline loops: CDR1 LNHDA, CDR2 SQIVND (reference sequence). In nucleotides, the CDR3 is TGTGCCAGTAGTATGACAGGGAGATCTGGGGCCAACGTCCTGACTTTC. Translating gives CASSMTGRSGANVLTF. The full variable domain, in which reference TRBV19 and TRBJ2-6 provide the parts outside the CDR3, is DGGITQSPKYLFRKEGQNVTLSCEQNLNHDAMYWYRQDPGQGLRLIYYSQIVNDFQKGDIAEGYSVSREKKESFPLTVTSAQKNPTAFYLCASSMTGRSGANVLTFGAGSRLTVL.

The gene calls are TRBV28 and TRBJ2-7; tentatively, D is TRBD2 (6 bases). In germline, CDR1 is MDHEN, CDR2 SYDVKM. V lost 3 bases, J lost 5 bases, and 14 bases lay in between. This CDR3 comprises 14 residues. CDR3 protein: CASSFGIAVHEQYF. The CDR3 DNA follows: TGTGCCAGCAGTTTCGGGATAGCGGTCCACGAGCAGTACTTC. The whole variable domain, filled in from reference TRBV28 and TRBJ2-7, reads DVKVTQSSRYLVKRTGEKVFLECVQDMDHENMFWYRQDPGLGLRLIYFSYDVKMKEKGDIPEGYSVSREKKERFSLILESASTNQTSMYLCASSFGIAVHEQYFGPGTRLTVT.

This rearrangement joins TRBV5-1 to TRBJ2-7; perhaps TRBD2 as D (5 bases). The CDR3 runs 14 residues. The germline V gene encodes CDR1 SGHRS and CDR2 YFSETQ. V was shortened by 4 bases and J by 3 bases, with 14 bases between the two germline ends. CDR3 protein: CASSVGIALYEQYF. The CDR3 DNA sequence: TGCGCCAGCAGCGTTGGGATAGCGCTCTACGAGCAGTACTTC.

This chain links TRBV28 with TRBJ2-3; D is perhaps TRBD1 (5 bases). Trimming took off 5 bases at V and 4 bases at J, with 7 bases between the two ends. The CDR3 has 12 amino acids. The germline CDR1 and CDR2 sequences are MDHEN and SYDVKM. The CDR3 protein is CASSSRADTQYF. The CDR3 DNA is TGTGCCAGCAGTAGCAGGGCAGATACGCAGTATTTT. The full variable domain, its missing parts supplied by reference TRBV28 and TRBJ2-3, is DVKVTQSSRYLVKRTGEKVFLECVQDMDHENMFWYRQDPGLGLRLIYFSYDVKMKEKGDIPEGYSVSREKKERFSLILESASTNQTSMYLCASSSRADTQYFGPGTRLTVL.

This clone has just a few counts. V and J are TRBV19 and TRBJ2-1, with 10 positions matching TRBD1. The CDR3 length is 16 residues. CDR1 and CDR2 from the germline V gene are LNHDA and SQIVND (reference sequence). V lost 4 bases to trimming and J lost 8 bases; unmatched junction nucleotides: 11. The CDR3 loop is CASSSLDRGRGDEQFF. The DNA for the CDR3 is TGTGCCAGTAGTAGTCTAGACAGGGGGCGCGGAGATGAGCAGTTCTTC.

This chain uses TRBV9 with TRBJ2-1; D unresolved. V lost 3 bases to trimming and J lost 7 bases, with 20 bases between them. Germline V lookup: CDR1 SGDLS, CDR2 YYNGEE. The CDR3 is made up of 16 amino acids. The chain's CDR3 is CASSAKRWRSENEQFF. The CDR3 DNA is TGTGCCAGCAGCGCAAAACGGTGGCGGAGTGAAAATGAGCAGTTCTTC.

This chain links TRBV10-3 with TRBJ2-6, with 8 bases identical to TRBD2. V trimming: 7 bases; J trimming: 4 bases; junction bases outside the gene matches: 6. This CDR3 is 15 amino acids long. CDR1 is ENHRY, CDR2 SYGVKD, per germline. The CDR3 sequence is CAINPGGSGANVLTF. CDR3 DNA sequence: TGTGCCATCAACCCGGGAGGGTCCGGGGCCAACGTCCTGACTTTC.

The chain uses TRBV27 and TRBJ2-7; 7 bases match TRBD2. The CDR3 extends over 13 amino acids. The germline V gene encodes CDR1 MNHEY and CDR2 SMNVEV (reference sequence). With 5 bases clipped from V and 4 bases from J, the junction kept 5 bases outside the gene matches. For the CDR3, the DNA is TGTGCCAGCAGTCCGTCGGGGGGATACGAGCAGTACTTC. This gives the protein CASSPSGGYEQYF.

The chain's CDR3 is CASSEQGTIYF. CDR3 bases: TGTGCCAGCAGTGAACAGGGCACCATATATTTT. This chain connects TRBV2 to TRBJ1-3, with D tentatively TRBD1 (5 bases). The V gene's germline CDR1 is SNHLY and CDR2 FYNNEI. The germline V and J ends were trimmed by 2 bases and 9 bases, with 5 bases remaining between them. The CDR3 consists of 11 residues.

The chain combines TRBV11-3 with TRBJ2-1; 14 nucleotides align to TRBD2. The J segment lost 6 bases and the V segment lost 5 bases, leaving 9 bases of the junction unmatched. Germline values: CDR1 SGHNT, CDR2 YENEEA. This CDR3 is 17 amino acids long. The CDR3 protein is CASSPRLAGGPSNEQFF. As DNA, the CDR3 is TGTGCCAGCAGCCCCCGACTAGCGGGAGGGCCAAGCAATGAGCAGTTCTTC. Together with reference TRBV11-3 and TRBJ2-1, the CDR3 gives the full variable domain: EAGVVQSPRYKIIEKKQPVAFWCNPISGHNTLYWYLQNLGQGPELLIRYENEEAVDDSQLPKDRFSAERLKGVDSTLKIQPAELGDSAVYLCASSPRLAGGPSNEQFFGPGTRLTVL.

This clone has more than one count but fewer than ten. The chain uses TRBV13 and TRBJ2-3; 7 bases are a match to TRBD2. Germline trimming cut 5 bases from V and 0 bases from J; bases unmatched to any gene: 5. Germline-derived CDR1 and CDR2 are PRHDT and FYEKMQ (reference sequence). This CDR3 region has 15 residues. CDR3 nucleotide sequence: TGTGCCAGCAGCACACTGGGGGGGAGCACAGATACGCAGTATTTT. It codes for CASSTLGGSTDTQYF.

The table lists this clone with a few counts. This chain joins TRBV7-3 and TRBJ2-1; 8 nucleotides align to TRBD2. The V gene end was trimmed by 6 bases and the J gene end by 5 bases; junction bases not matched to a gene: 6. From germline, CDR1 is SGHTA and CDR2 FQGTGA. The CDR3 consists of 14 residues. DNA for the CDR3: TGTGCCAGCAGTTTTTCGGGAGGGGACAATGAGCAGTTCTTC. Translating it yields CASSFSGGDNEQFF.

Written as DNA, the CDR3 is TGTGCCAGCAGCGCACAGGGCTATGGCTACACCTTC. Protein product: CASSAQGYGYTF. This chain connects TRBV7-8 to TRBJ1-2; tentatively, D is TRBD1 (6 bases). Germline CDR1 SGHVS, CDR2 FQNEAQ. V lost 5 bases and J lost 4, with 8 bases in between. The CDR3 spans 12 residues.

This clone came up a few times. The rearrangement uses TRBV19 and TRBJ2-5; 11 bases fit TRBD2. In germline, CDR1 is LNHDA, CDR2 SQIVND (reference sequence). This CDR3 contains 17 residues. With 4 bases clipped from V and 3 bases from J, the junction kept 10 bases outside the gene matches. CDR3 nucleotides: TGTGCCAGTAGTACCCTCGACGGACTAGCGGGCGAAGAGACCCAGTACTTC. It translates to CASSTLDGLAGEETQYF.

This rearrangement joins TRBV7-9 to TRBJ1-5; 8 bases match TRBD1. CDR1 and CDR2 from the germline V gene are SEHNR and FQNEAQ (reference sequence). Unmatched junction bases numbered 9, after V lost 5 bases and J lost 3 bases. The CDR3 covers 16 residues. The CDR3: CASSLGTGPPNQPQHF. CDR3 sequence (DNA): TGTGCCAGCAGCCTAGGGACAGGTCCACCCAATCAGCCCCAGCATTTT.

V usage is TRBV2 and J usage is TRBJ2-3, with a possible D match to TRBD2 (6 bases). Germline CDR1 reads SNHLY; CDR2 reads FYNNEI. This CDR3 is built from 16 residues. The germline V and J ends were trimmed by 7 bases and 1 base, with 18 bases remaining between them. CDR3: CASTLGTVAGTDTQYF. The CDR3 nucleotides read TGTGCCAGCACCCTAGGGACGGTAGCGGGCACAGATACGCAGTATTTT.